Presented here are 14 T cell receptor beta chains from one specimen sequenced in a study of cytomegalovirus exposure and HLA in healthy donors. Both 60 Vbeta primers and 13 Jbeta primers went into the PCR. Data came from immunoSEQ multiplex PCR; TCRdb stores just in-frame clones and leaves some out. The sample has around 210,000 clones; around 77% are singletons. Sequencing was carried out using PBMCs. Source of these receptors: a woman aged 30 to 39 in good health and CMV-seronegative.

Notes on this clone: The junction does not match germline at one end; this may be a read error. V is TRBV28 and J is TRBJ2-5; D is ambiguous. This CDR3 is built from 14 residues. CDR1 and CDR2 (germline): MDHEN, SYDVKM. CDR3 sequence (DNA): TGTGCCAGCAGCCCAGAGACAAGTCAAGGGACCCAGTACTTC. Its translation is CASSPETSQGTQYF.

The gene calls are TRBV5-4 and TRBJ2-7; 10 bases are shared with TRBD2. CDR1 SGHNT and CDR2 YYREEE come from the germline V gene (reference sequence). The CDR3 extends over 15 amino acids. With V trimmed by 4 bases and J by 6 bases, 10 bases remained unmatched. CDR3 in amino acids: CASSLPLAGVSEQYF. The CDR3 nucleotides read TGTGCCAGCAGCCTTCCTCTAGCGGGAGTTAGCGAGCAGTACTTC.

This clone has only a few counts. The chain carries TRBV30 and TRBJ2-5, with a possible D match to TRBD1 (5 bases). Per the germline V gene, CDR1 is GTSNPN and CDR2 is SVGIG (reference sequence). The CDR3 is 15 amino acids. Trimming took 5 bases from V and 3 from J, leaving 19 bases between them. The CDR3 loop is CAWVRGGFYEETQYF. The CDR3 DNA reads as TGTGCCTGGGTAAGGGGCGGTTTCTATGAAGAGACCCAGTACTTC.

This chain joins TRBV5-1 and TRBJ2-3; 8 bases map to TRBD1. CDR3 length equals 16 residues. V was pared by 4 bases and J by 3 bases, with 10 bases of the junction left unmatched. In germline, CDR1 is SGHRS, CDR2 YFSETQ. The CDR3 nucleotides read TGCGCCAGCAGCCCCCGGACAGGGCCGGGGACAGATACGCAGTATTTT. Protein product: CASSPRTGPGTDTQYF. The variable domain in full, completed from reference TRBV5-1 and TRBJ2-3, reads KAGVTQTPRYLIKTRGQQVTLSCSPISGHRSVSWYQQTPGQGLQFLFEYFSETQRNKGNFPGRFSGRQFSNSRSEMNVSTLELGDSALYLCASSPRTGPGTDTQYFGPGTRLTVL.

About this clone: The junction differs from germline at one of its ends, possibly a read error. V and J are TRBV4-1 and TRBJ2-7; 9 bases map to TRBD2. CDR1 and CDR2 from the germline V gene are MGHRA and YSYEKL. The CDR3 runs to 14 residues. CDR3 sequence reads: CASRQASGAYEQYF. The CDR3 DNA is TGCGCCAGCAGGCAAGCTAGCGGGGCCTACGAGCAGTACTTC.

This clone appeared once. The rearrangement uses TRBV27 and TRBJ2-7; the match to TRBD1 covers 7 bases. This CDR3 region has 14 residues. Germline loops: CDR1 MNHEY, CDR2 SMNVEV (reference sequence). Unmatched junction bases numbered 6, after V lost 2 bases and J lost 5 bases. CDR3 DNA: TGTGCCAGCAGTTTAAGGGACAGTCTTCACGAGCAGTACTTC. Encoded protein: CASSLRDSLHEQYF.

J is TRBJ1-5 and V is TRBV10-1, with D perhaps matching TRBD1 (5 bases). The CDR3 is made up of 13 amino acids. Trimming took off 3 bases at V and 9 bases at J, with 12 bases between the two ends. In germline, CDR1 is WNHNN, CDR2 SYGVQD (reference sequence). CDR3: CASSDGHRRPQHF. CDR3 sequence (DNA): TGCGCCAGCAGTGACGGACACCGGAGGCCCCAGCATTTT.

Only a few counts were recorded for this clone. V gene TRBV6-5 combines with J gene TRBJ1-2; D possibly corresponds to TRBD1 (5 bases). Between the trimmed V and J ends, which lost 7 bases and 4 bases, there was a span of 16 bases. CDR3 length: 14 amino acids. Germline V lookup: CDR1 MNHEY, CDR2 SVGAGI. CDR3 loop: CASTHGQGSYGYTF. Written as DNA, the CDR3 is TGTGCCAGCACCCACGGGCAGGGAAGCTATGGCTACACCTTC.

This clone was counted only a few times. Here the CDR3 reads CASSGNRDSVVYTF. CDR3 bases: TGCGCCAGCAGCGGTAACCGGGACAGCGTGGTCTACACCTTC. The rearrangement links TRBV5-1 to TRBJ1-2, with 7 positions matching TRBD1. Germline V gene data show CDR1 as SGHRS and CDR2 as YFSETQ. The CDR3 covers 14 residues. The V and J ends lost 4 bases and 10 bases, in that order; junction bases with no gene match: 13.

Note on this clone: Germline and junction disagree at one end, which may indicate a read error. V is TRBV6-5 and J is TRBJ1-2, with 7 bases lining up with TRBD1. This CDR3 spans 12 amino acids. CDR1 and CDR2 (germline): MNHEY, SVGAGI. The CDR3 coding sequence is TGTGCCAGCAGTTTCCCGGGACAGACTCCTTGGTTC. Translated, it gives CASSFPGQTPWF.

V usage is TRBV27 and J usage is TRBJ2-2; no clear D gene. Per germline, CDR1 MNHEY and CDR2 SMNVEV (reference sequence). V lost 5 bases and J 3 bases, leaving 13 bases between the germline ends. This CDR3 region has 15 residues. CDR3 bases: TGTGCCAGCAGTCGGCGAGGTTCGGACACCGGGGAGCTGTTTTTT. This codes for CASSRRGSDTGELFF.

This CDR3 is CASSSYLQGGEQFF. The CDR3 nucleotides are TGCGCCAGCAGCTCATATTTACAGGGTGGTGAGCAGTTCTTC. The V call is TRBV5-1, the J call TRBJ2-1, with TRBD1 as a possible D gene (6 bases). The CDR3 covers 14 residues. CDR1 is SGHRS and CDR2 is YFSETQ in the germline V gene. Between the trimmed V and J ends, which lost 3 bases and 9 bases, there was a span of 16 bases.

The chain couples TRBV5-4 to TRBJ2-1; no definite D call. Trimming cost V 0 bases and J 5 bases, with 3 bases left between them. Germline V lookup: CDR1 SGHNT, CDR2 YYREEE (reference sequence). The CDR3 extends over 12 amino acids. The CDR3 is CASSLGDNEQFF. The CDR3 region has the DNA TGTGCCAGCAGCTTGGGCGACAATGAGCAGTTCTTC.

Written as DNA, the CDR3 is TGTGCCAGCAGTCCCCTGACAGGGGAATCCTACGAGCAGTACTTC. It translates to CASSPLTGESYEQYF. The V gene is TRBV6-5, the J gene TRBJ2-7, with 8 positions matching TRBD1. Germline-derived CDR1 and CDR2 are MNHEY and SVGAGI. This CDR3 region has 15 residues. V gave up 5 bases and J gave up 1 base; unmatched junction bases: 7.